This T cell receptor (beta chain) was captured by sequencing in a study of blood T cell repertoires in COVID-19. Clones were sequenced by immunoSEQ multiplex PCR, and TCRdb holds only the in-frame ones, with some missing. Here the sample spans around 500,000 clones, around 85% being singletons. The V end was cut by 5 bases, the J end by 6 bases, with 22 bases between. Germline-derived CDR1 and CDR2 are MNHEY and SMNVEV (reference sequence). The length of the CDR3 is 16 residues. This rearrangement joins TRBV27 to TRBJ1-2; D might be TRBD1 (5 bases). The sequence derives from a human donor in a cohort sampled during active COVID-19. Sequenced input: peripheral blood. This CDR3 reads CASSPLGQVFVHGYTF. In nucleotides, the CDR3 is TGTGCCAGCAGTCCCCTGGGGCAGGTCTTCGTTCATGGCTACACCTTC.